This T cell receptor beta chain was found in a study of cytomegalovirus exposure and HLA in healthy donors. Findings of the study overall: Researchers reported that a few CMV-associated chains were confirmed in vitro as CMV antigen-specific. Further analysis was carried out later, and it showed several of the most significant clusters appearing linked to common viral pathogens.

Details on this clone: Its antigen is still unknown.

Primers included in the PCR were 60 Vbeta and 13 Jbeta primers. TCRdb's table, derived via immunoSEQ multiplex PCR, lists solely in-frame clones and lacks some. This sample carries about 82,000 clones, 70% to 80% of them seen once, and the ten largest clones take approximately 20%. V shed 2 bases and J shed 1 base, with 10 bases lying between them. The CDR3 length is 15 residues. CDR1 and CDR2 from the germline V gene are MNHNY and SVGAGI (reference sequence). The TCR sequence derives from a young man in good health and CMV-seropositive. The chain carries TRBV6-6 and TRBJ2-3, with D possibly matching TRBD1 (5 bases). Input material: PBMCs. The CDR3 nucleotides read TGTGCCAGCAGTTACCAGGGTTCCCGCACAGATACGCAGTATTTT. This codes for CASSYQGSRTDTQYF.